The clone carrying this T cell receptor (beta chain) appeared many times. Its cognate antigen is unknown. This entry belongs to a study of T cells in Graves' hyperthyroidism and ophthalmopathy. The TCR beta CDR3 regions underwent amplification using RNA transcripts as the source. The TCR CDR3 was amplified in a first-round RT-PCR using the HTBI primer set. One entry per CDR3 protein results from TCRdb running MiXCR on the multiplex PCR reads. The sample shows about 160,000 distinct CDR3 sequences, 9.4% of them seen only once. The V gene's germline CDR1 is MNHNS and CDR2 SASEGT. Trimming took 1 base from V and 4 from J, leaving 10 bases between them. This CDR3 is 14 amino acids long. Study-level findings and limits: The model foresaw ophthalmopathy a median 6.5 months prior to onset.

The clonotype was recovered from a woman between 18 and 29 years old with Graves' hyperthyroidism that later progressed to Graves' ophthalmopathy. This chain joins TRBV6-1 and TRBJ2-5; D gene ambiguous. What was sequenced was blood. The CDR3 nucleotides read TGTGCCAGCAGTGAAGGTACACTACGAGAGACCCAGTACTTC. Protein: CASSEGTLRETQYF.